A single sample is the source of the 30 T cell receptor beta chains below, sequenced in a study of blood T cell repertoires in COVID-19. Assay used: immunoSEQ multiplex PCR; TCRdb lists only in-frame clones, some missing. Of about 250,000 clones in the sample, around 88% were seen once. Material for sequencing was peripheral blood. All receptors come from a woman aged 30 to 39 with COVID-19, enrolled during active disease.

V usage is TRBV6-6 and J usage is TRBJ1-1, with 7 bases aligning to TRBD1. Germline lookup yields CDR1 MNHNY and CDR2 SVGAGI (reference sequence). V shed 9 bases, J shed 4 bases, and the junction held 8 bases outside the gene matches. The CDR3 consists of 13 residues. The CDR3 loop reads CASQTGKGTEAFF. CDR3 coding DNA: TGTGCCAGTCAGACAGGGAAGGGCACTGAAGCTTTCTTT.

In regard to this clone: The sample has other DNA sequences that encode this CDR3 too. The chain joins TRBV27 to TRBJ1-1, with 10 bases aligning to TRBD1. CDR3 length equals 15 residues. V lost 5 bases, J lost 3 bases, and 6 bases stayed unmatched. Per germline, CDR1 MNHEY and CDR2 SMNVEV (reference sequence). The CDR3 loop is CASSPGTGVYTEAFF. As DNA, the CDR3 is TGTGCCAGCAGTCCCGGGACAGGGGTCTACACTGAAGCTTTCTTT.

This clone occurred once. The V and J genes are TRBV19 and TRBJ1-1; 7 bases map to TRBD1. This CDR3 has 15 residues. With 4 bases clipped from V and 10 bases from J, the junction kept 15 bases outside the gene matches. Germline CDR1 is LNHDA and CDR2 is SQIVND (reference sequence). The CDR3 reads CASSTGTEAGIGAFF. The CDR3 DNA follows: TGTGCCAGTAGTACCGGGACAGAAGCGGGTATTGGAGCTTTCTTT.

A single count supports this clone. CDR3 coding DNA: TGTGCCAGCAGCGCCCAGGGGTCCTACGAGCAGTACTTC. This gives the protein CASSAQGSYEQYF. The gene calls are TRBV7-9 and TRBJ2-7; possibly TRBD1 for D (6 bases). The germline V gene encodes CDR1 SEHNR and CDR2 FQNEAQ (reference sequence). The germline V and J ends were trimmed by 5 bases and 1 base, with 9 bases remaining between them. The CDR3 runs 13 residues.

V and J are TRBV9 and TRBJ2-3, with D perhaps matching TRBD2 (6 bases). Trimming removed 7 bases from V and 1 base from J, with 13 bases in between. This CDR3 comprises 14 residues. The V gene's germline CDR1 is SGDLS and CDR2 YYNGEE. The CDR3 nucleotides are TGTGCCAGCTCCCTCGGGGGTGGCACAGATACGCAGTATTTT. Translated: CASSLGGGTDTQYF.

The chain uses TRBV30 and TRBJ2-1, with TRBD1 as a possible D gene (6 bases). The CDR3 has 14 residues. Germline CDR1 is GTSNPN and CDR2 is SVGIG (reference sequence). V lost 5 bases and J 8 bases, leaving 19 bases between the germline ends. The CDR3 here is CAWGGVAVRDEQFF. The CDR3 DNA reads TGTGCCTGGGGGGGCGTGGCAGTCCGCGATGAGCAGTTCTTC.

The rearrangement links TRBV4-2 to TRBJ1-2; 10 nucleotides align to TRBD1. Germline V gene lookup returns CDR1 LGHNA and CDR2 YNFKEQ. The CDR3 contains 14 residues. V lost 5 bases and J lost 8; bases outside the gene matches: 8. The CDR3 protein is CASSKWDRGGGYTF. The CDR3 coding sequence is TGTGCCAGCAGCAAATGGGACAGGGGCGGGGGCTACACCTTC.

The chain couples TRBV6-2 or TRBV6-3 to TRBJ2-7; D is unclear. The germline gives CDR1 MNHEY, CDR2 SVGEGT. CDR3 length: 13 residues. The V end lost 0 bases, the J end lost 3 bases, and 6 bases lay between the germline ends. The CDR3 DNA reads as TGTGCCAGCAGTTACTCCGAGAGCTACGAGCAGTACTTC. This codes for CASSYSESYEQYF.

J is TRBJ2-2 and V is TRBV21-1; TRBD2, the table's D call, lacks a check against the DNA. TRBV21-1 is a pseudogene locus. CDR3 size: 14 residues. The CDR3 loop reads CASSKVLAGGWLFF. For the CDR3, the DNA is TGTGCCAGCAGCAAAGTCCTAGCGGGAGGGTGGTTGTTTTTT.

The chain links TRBV6-1 to TRBJ2-2, with TRBD1 as a possible D gene (6 bases). V shed 3 bases and J shed 6 bases, with 17 bases lying between them. In germline, CDR1 is MNHNS, CDR2 SASEGT. The CDR3 contains 16 residues. The CDR3 DNA follows: TGTGCCAGCAGTGATCAGGGGTGGGGCGGCGCCGGGGAGCTGTTTTTT. This translates into CASSDQGWGGAGELFF.

This chain connects TRBV7-9 to TRBJ2-2; TRBD1 matches at 7 bases. The CDR3 loop spans 18 amino acids. V dropped 3 bases and J dropped 0; count of bases not matched to a gene: 10. The germline gives CDR1 SEHNR, CDR2 FQNEAQ (reference sequence). DNA for the CDR3: TGTGCCAGCAGCTTGGTTCCGACAGGGCAACCGAACACCGGGGAGCTGTTTTTT. It codes for CASSLVPTGQPNTGELFF.

V usage is TRBV28 and J usage is TRBJ1-2, with no clear D. The V end was cut by 3 bases, the J end by 4 bases, with 12 bases between. Germline loops: CDR1 MDHEN, CDR2 SYDVKM. This CDR3 has 14 amino acids. CDR3 loop: CASSFLTGSYGYTF. For the CDR3, the DNA is TGTGCCAGCAGTTTTTTGACCGGGAGCTATGGCTACACCTTC.

The chain is built from TRBV3-1 (or the pseudogene TRBV3-2) and TRBJ2-3; D perhaps matches TRBD1 (5 bases). Germline V gives CDR1 LGHDT, CDR2 YNNKEL (reference sequence). The CDR3 is 12 residues long. With 3 bases removed from V and 5 bases from J, the gap between germline ends came to 6 bases. The CDR3 region is CASSQTEDTQYF. The CDR3 coding sequence is TGTGCCAGCAGCCAGACAGAAGATACGCAGTATTTT.

The V call is TRBV28, the J call TRBJ1-1, with a tentative D call TRBD1 (5 bases). CDR1 is MDHEN and CDR2 is SYDVKM in the germline V gene. CDR3 length: 11 residues. V shed 5 bases and J shed 11 bases, with 12 bases lying between them. The CDR3 protein is CASSQRGRAFF. The CDR3 coding sequence is TGTGCCAGCAGTCAAAGGGGTCGGGCTTTCTTT. Full variable domain (outside the CDR3, taken from reference TRBV28 and TRBJ1-1): DVKVTQSSRYLVKRTGEKVFLECVQDMDHENMFWYRQDPGLGLRLIYFSYDVKMKEKGDIPEGYSVSREKKERFSLILESASTNQTSMYLCASSQRGRAFFGQGTRLTVV.

This clone was seen a handful of times. The J gene is TRBJ2-2, the V gene TRBV5-4; TRBD1 might be the D (5 bases). Germline CDR1 and CDR2: SGHNT and YYREEE (reference sequence). This CDR3 is 13 amino acids long. V gave up 4 bases and J gave up 6 bases, with 10 bases separating them. CDR3 protein: CASSTRDSGELFF. The CDR3 nucleotides read TGTGCCAGCAGCACCAGGGATTCCGGGGAGCTGTTTTTT. Full variable domain (missing parts from reference TRBV5-4 and TRBJ2-2): ETGVTQSPTHLIKTRGQQVTLRCSSQSGHNTVSWYQQALGQGPQFIFQYYREEENGRGNFPPRFSGLQFPNYSSELNVNALELDDSALYLCASSTRDSGELFFGEGSRLTVL.

The DNA for the CDR3 is TGCAGTGCTAGTCGTGTCGGGAGTAGGGAGACCCAGTACTTC. This encodes CSASRVGSRETQYF. This chain links TRBV20-1 with TRBJ2-5; possible D gene TRBD2, 6 bases. Between the trimmed V and J ends, which lost 3 bases and 5 bases, there was a span of 16 bases. The CDR3 loop spans 14 amino acids. Germline V CDR1 and CDR2: DFQATT, SNEGSKA (reference sequence).

The gene calls are TRBV6-5 and TRBJ1-4; D remains unclear. The CDR3 is made up of 14 amino acids. Per germline, CDR1 MNHEY and CDR2 SVGAGI. V dropped 5 bases and J dropped 8 bases, with 15 bases sitting between them. The CDR3 DNA reads as TGTGCCAGCAGTAAGGTTAATTGGGAGGAAAAACTGTTTTTT. Translation: CASSKVNWEEKLFF.

As DNA, the CDR3 is TGTGCCAGTAGTCCAACCATCCGGGGATGGGGGAACACTGAAGCTTTCTTT. As protein: CASSPTIRGWGNTEAFF. V and J are TRBV19 and TRBJ1-1; the D is unclear. V gave up 5 bases and J gave up 1 base, with 20 bases separating them. The CDR3 totals 17 residues. Germline V gives CDR1 LNHDA, CDR2 SQIVND (reference sequence).

The CDR3 bases are TGTGCCAGCAGCGGGGAGCAGCCCCAGCATTTT. Its translation is CASSGEQPQHF. This chain links TRBV28 with TRBJ1-5; D call uncertain. The germline CDR1 and CDR2 sequences are MDHEN and SYDVKM. Trimming left V 6 bases short and J 7 bases short, with 7 bases between. The CDR3 has 11 residues.

The genes are TRBV5-1 and TRBJ1-1; D may be TRBD1 (6 bases). Germline V gene data show CDR1 as SGHRS and CDR2 as YFSETQ. This CDR3 has 15 residues. V was trimmed by 4 bases and J by 1 base, leaving 14 bases between them. As DNA, the CDR3 is TGCGCCAGCAGCCTATCAGGGGCCTGGAACACTGAAGCTTTCTTT. Encoded protein: CASSLSGAWNTEAFF.

The genes are TRBV6-1 and TRBJ1-5; tentatively, D is TRBD1 (5 bases). V lost 1 base, J lost 12 bases, and 13 bases lay in between. CDR3 size: 13 residues. Germline V gene data show CDR1 as MNHNS and CDR2 as SASEGT. CDR3 sequence: CASSEEMRGLQHF. The CDR3 DNA follows: TGTGCCAGCAGTGAAGAAATGAGGGGACTCCAGCATTTT.

The chain carries TRBV5-1 and TRBJ2-1; TRBD1 agrees at 8 bases. Germline V CDR1 and CDR2: SGHRS, YFSETQ. V shed 4 bases, J shed 7 bases, and the junction held 4 bases outside the gene matches. The CDR3 runs to 13 residues. The CDR3 nucleotides read TGCGCCAGCAGCGGACAGGGTGGGAATGAGCAGTTCTTC. Translation: CASSGQGGNEQFF.

This chain links TRBV10-3 with TRBJ1-2, with D hard to call. Looked up from germline, CDR1 is ENHRY and CDR2 is SYGVKD. V lost 5 bases and J lost 2, with 9 bases in between. There are 13 residues in the CDR3. The CDR3 DNA follows: TGTGCCATCAGTCTAGAACGGAACTATGGCTACACCTTC. Encoded protein: CAISLERNYGYTF.

The chain combines TRBV6-6 with TRBJ2-7, with D perhaps TRBD2 (7 bases). The V end lost 5 bases, the J end lost 5 bases, and 25 bases lay between the germline ends. The germline gives CDR1 MNHNY, CDR2 SVGAGI (reference sequence). CDR3 length: 17 residues. CDR3 bases: TGTGCCAGCAGTCTTTCATTCCCGGGGGGCATTTCGGACGAGCAGTACTTC. Protein: CASSLSFPGGISDEQYF.

The rearrangement links TRBV28 to TRBJ2-2; D is possibly TRBD1 (5 bases). Germline V gives CDR1 MDHEN, CDR2 SYDVKM. This CDR3 is 13 amino acids long. Deletions cut 6 bases from V and 4 bases from J, with 9 bases between. The CDR3 DNA sequence: TGTGCCAGCAGGTCAGGGTTCACCGGGGAGCTGTTTTTT. The encoded protein is CASRSGFTGELFF.

This rearrangement joins TRBV19 to TRBJ1-6; D possibly corresponds to TRBD1 (5 bases). The CDR3 loop spans 12 amino acids. V lost 3 bases and J lost 11, with 8 bases in between. Germline V gene data show CDR1 as LNHDA and CDR2 as SQIVND (reference sequence). In DNA, the CDR3 is TGTGCCAGTAGTATGGGAGGGGCACCCCTCCACTTT. The encoded protein is CASSMGGAPLHF. The variable domain in full, completed from reference TRBV19 and TRBJ1-6, reads DGGITQSPKYLFRKEGQNVTLSCEQNLNHDAMYWYRQDPGQGLRLIYYSQIVNDFQKGDIAEGYSVSREKKESFPLTVTSAQKNPTAFYLCASSMGGAPLHFGNGTRLTVT.

This clone turned up a few times. The rearrangement joins TRBV19 to TRBJ1-1; 8 positions match TRBD1. The J segment lost 5 bases and the V segment lost 4 bases, leaving 3 bases of the junction unmatched. This CDR3 is 13 amino acids long. Germline V gives CDR1 LNHDA, CDR2 SQIVND (reference sequence). CDR3 protein: CASSTRTGTEAFF. CDR3 nucleotides: TGTGCCAGTAGTACCCGGACAGGGACTGAAGCTTTCTTT.

This chain joins TRBV5-6 and TRBJ2-7; D perhaps matches TRBD1 (6 bases). Germline assignment: CDR1 SGHDT and CDR2 YYEEEE. The CDR3 is 16 amino acids. The V end lost 0 bases, the J end lost 0 bases, and 13 bases lay between the germline ends. CDR3 DNA sequence: TGTGCCAGCAGCTTGGGAGGGGGTGGGAGCTCCTACGAGCAGTACGTC. Amino acid sequence: CASSLGGGGSSYEQYV.

The genes are TRBV18 and TRBJ2-2; D is possibly TRBD1 (6 bases). The CDR3 has 16 residues. V shed 4 bases and J shed 7 bases, with 19 bases lying between them. Germline CDR1 reads KGHSH; CDR2 reads LQKENI. The CDR3 loop reads CASSLTGDAGVGELFF. The CDR3, as DNA: TGTGCCAGCTCACTGACAGGTGATGCGGGTGTCGGGGAGCTGTTTTTT.

This clone was seen just once. The chain links TRBV7-9 to TRBJ1-2, with TRBD1 identical over 7 bases. Germline V lookup: CDR1 SEHNR, CDR2 FQNEAQ (reference sequence). Losses at the gene ends were 6 bases for V and 7 bases for J; bases not matched to a gene: 17. This CDR3 is 16 amino acids long. CDR3 bases: TGTGCCAGCAGTTCCCAGGGGGACCGTCGAAGGGGTGGCTACACCTTC. It codes for CASSSQGDRRRGGYTF.